The 18 T cell receptor beta chains in this list originate from one sample, sequenced in a study of T cell repertoires in cytomegalovirus infection. Each CDR3 protein gets one entry after TCRdb re-called the reads with MiXCR. The top ten hold around 25% of the sample, which has approximately 550,000 distinct CDR3 sequences, 16% seen once. Source material: CD8+ T cells from PBMCs. The origin of the receptors is a human donor in good health (CMV status not recorded). Some clones in this sample may be carry-over from other donors' samples.

This clonotype was recorded many times. V gene TRBV7-8 combines with J gene TRBJ1-2; TRBD1 matches 7 bases. From germline, CDR1 is SGHVS and CDR2 FQNEAQ. Trimming removed 6 bases from V and 4 bases from J; junction bases left unmatched: 20. This CDR3 has 18 residues. The CDR3, as DNA: TGTGCCAGCAGTCAAAAAACCGGGACAGCGTCGGCCCTCTATGGCTACACCTTC. It yields the protein CASSQKTGTASALYGYTF.

This clonotype showed up just a few times. J is TRBJ1-1 and V is TRBV20-1; possibly TRBD1 for D (5 bases). The V gene lost 5 bases and the J gene lost 1 base, with 11 bases spanning the gap. CDR3 length equals 13 residues. CDR1 and CDR2 (germline): DFQATT, SNEGSKA (reference sequence). CDR3 sequence (DNA): TGCAGTGCTCCTGGGACGGAGAACACTGAAGCTTTCTTT. Amino acid sequence: CSAPGTENTEAFF.

This clonotype came up many times. The genes are TRBV7-9 and TRBJ2-4; 8 positions match TRBD1. CDR1 SEHNR and CDR2 FQNEAQ come from the germline V gene (reference sequence). The CDR3 length is 17 residues. Trimming took 2 bases from V and 1 from J; bases not matched to a gene: 7. CDR3 protein: CASSLWDRLTAKNIQYF. CDR3 DNA: TGTGCCAGCAGCTTATGGGACAGGCTTACCGCCAAAAACATTCAGTACTTC. The entire variable domain, with the rest obtained from reference TRBV7-9 and TRBJ2-4, is as follows: DTGVSQNPRHKITKRGQNVTFRCDPISEHNRLYWYRQTLGQGPEFLTYFQNEAQLEKSRLLSDRFSAERPKGSFSTLEIQRTEQGDSAMYLCASSLWDRLTAKNIQYFGAGTRLSVL.

This clonotype has ten or more counts. The chain uses TRBV6-1 and TRBJ1-6, with D possibly matching TRBD1 (5 bases). The CDR3 is 16 residues long. Germline V gene lookup returns CDR1 MNHNS and CDR2 SASEGT. The germline V and J ends were trimmed by 7 bases and 7 bases, with 20 bases remaining between them. The CDR3 nucleotides read TGTGCCAGCACCTCCCGGGACTCTAAGTGGAATTCACCCCTCCACTTT. This codes for CASTSRDSKWNSPLHF.

This clonotype came up many times. The V call is TRBV19, the J call TRBJ2-7; no clear D. Trimming pared 0 bases from V and 2 bases from J, leaving 11 bases between. There are 15 residues in the CDR3. The germline gives CDR1 LNHDA, CDR2 SQIVND (reference sequence). The CDR3 protein is CASSIDQRIPYEQYF. CDR3 in DNA: TGTGCCAGTAGTATAGATCAACGGATACCCTACGAGCAGTACTTC.

Only a few counts were recorded for this clonotype. The chain combines TRBV27 with TRBJ1-2; D uncertain. CDR1 is MNHEY, CDR2 SMNVEV, per germline (reference sequence). The CDR3 consists of 12 residues. The ends were cut back, 3 bases at V and 7 bases at J, with 9 bases in the middle. The CDR3 loop is CASSFRGGGYTF. In DNA form, the CDR3 reads TGTGCCAGCAGTTTTCGGGGTGGTGGCTACACCTTC.

Ten or more counts support this clonotype. V usage is TRBV7-9 and J usage is TRBJ1-1, with a weak D call TRBD1 (6 bases). The germline CDR1 and CDR2 sequences are SEHNR and FQNEAQ (reference sequence). The V gene lost 4 bases and the J gene lost 0 bases, with 18 bases spanning the gap. CDR3 length: 17 residues. CDR3 coding DNA: TGTGCCAGCAGCTCACAAGGGGGGGTAGGATTGAACACTGAAGCTTTCTTT. It is translated as CASSSQGGVGLNTEAFF.

The chain is built from TRBV5-1 and TRBJ2-7; TRBD2 agrees at 11 bases. Germline V gene sequence: CDR1 SGHRS, CDR2 YFSETQ. V was pared by 3 bases and J by 4 bases, with 3 bases of the junction left unmatched. The CDR3 extends over 14 amino acids. The CDR3 coding sequence is TGCGCCAGCAGCTCTAGCGGGGGGCTATACGAGCAGTACTTC. The encoded protein is CASSSSGGLYEQYF.

Concerning this clonotype: It may be a read error: a sequence one base away is much more abundant. The chain employs TRBV12-3 or TRBV12-4 and TRBJ2-1, with 9 nucleotides matching TRBD2. The CDR3 has 16 residues. The CDR3: CASSLALGGGVNEQLF. CDR3 nucleotide sequence: TGTGCCAGCAGTTTGGCCCTGGGCGGGGGGGTCAATGAGCAGTTATTC.

The CDR3 DNA reads as TGTGCCAGCAGCGGGGAGGGCCGGGCAGATACGCAGTATTTT. Translating gives CASSGEGRADTQYF. The rearrangement links TRBV9 to TRBJ2-3; 7 bases fit TRBD2. The V segment lost 3 bases and the J segment 4 bases; nucleotides outside the gene matches: 5. This CDR3 has 14 residues. Germline V gene lookup returns CDR1 SGDLS and CDR2 YYNGEE. The whole variable domain, remainder taken from reference TRBV9 and TRBJ2-3, is DSGVTQTPKHLITATGQRVTLRCSPRSGDLSVYWYQQSLDQGLQFLIQYYNGEERAKGNILERFSAQQFPDLHSELNLSSLELGDSALYFCASSGEGRADTQYFGPGTRLTVL.

This clonotype has ten or more counts. The rearrangement joins TRBV27 to TRBJ2-1; 8 positions agree with TRBD2. V was pared by 7 bases and J by 7 bases, with 9 bases of the junction left unmatched. Germline V lookup: CDR1 MNHEY, CDR2 SMNVEV (reference sequence). The CDR3 spans 14 residues. The CDR3 DNA follows: TGTGCCAGCAAGGGTAGCGGGGACCAAAATGAGCAGTTCTTC. Translating it yields CASKGSGDQNEQFF.

There are many counts of this clonotype. The V and J genes are TRBV3-1 and TRBJ2-1, with 9 bases identical to TRBD2. The J segment lost 2 bases and the V segment lost 4 bases, leaving 3 bases of the junction unmatched. The germline gives CDR1 LGHDT, CDR2 YNNKEL (reference sequence). CDR3 length equals 15 residues. CDR3 in amino acids: CASSLGLATYNEQFF. In DNA form, the CDR3 reads TGTGCCAGCAGCCTAGGACTAGCGACCTACAATGAGCAGTTCTTC.

As to this clonotype: A read error is possible here, since a much larger clone lies one base away. The V call is TRBV6-1, the J call TRBJ2-4, with TRBD1 as a possible D gene (6 bases). Germline-derived CDR1 and CDR2 are MNHNS and SASEGT. Trimming took off 3 bases at V and 6 bases at J, with 12 bases between the two ends. CDR3 size: 14 residues. The CDR3 DNA is TGTGCCAGCAGTGAGGATGCGGACAGAAACATTCAGTACTTC. Translated, it gives CASSEDADRNIQYF.

Ten or more counts support this clonotype. The J gene is TRBJ1-1, the V gene TRBV27; TRBD1 is a possible D gene (5 bases). CDR1 is MNHEY and CDR2 is SMNVEV in the germline V gene (reference sequence). Between the trimmed V and J ends, which lost 4 bases and 3 bases, there was a span of 15 bases. The length of the CDR3 is 15 residues. CDR3 bases: TGTGCCAGCAGTTCACCCGGGGGTTGGGACACTGAAGCTTTCTTT. Translation: CASSSPGGWDTEAFF.

This clonotype has a count of ten or more. CDR3 nucleotide sequence: TGCAGCGTTGAAATCCCCTACAATGAGCAGTTCTTC. Translated: CSVEIPYNEQFF. V is TRBV29-1 and J is TRBJ2-1; D call uncertain. Trimming left V 2 bases short and J 2 bases short, with 4 bases between. Per germline, CDR1 SQVTM and CDR2 ANQGSEA. The CDR3 consists of 12 residues.

This clonotype appeared many times. The chain recombines TRBV7-9 with TRBJ2-7; D is possibly TRBD2 (6 bases). CDR1 and CDR2 (germline): SEHNR, FQNEAQ (reference sequence). V lost 4 bases to trimming and J lost 1 base, with 17 bases between them. The CDR3 runs 16 residues. The CDR3 nucleotides read TGTGCCAGCAGCTCAGCCCGGGACTCGCCGTCCTACGAGCAGTACTTC. This codes for CASSSARDSPSYEQYF. The full variable domain, rest sourced from reference TRBV7-9 and TRBJ2-7, is DTGVSQNPRHKITKRGQNVTFRCDPISEHNRLYWYRQTLGQGPEFLTYFQNEAQLEKSRLLSDRFSAERPKGSFSTLEIQRTEQGDSAMYLCASSSARDSPSYEQYFGPGTRLTVT.

This clonotype has more than one count but fewer than ten. V usage is TRBV6-1 and J usage is TRBJ2-7; possible D gene TRBD2, 5 bases. Trimming removed 8 bases at V and 9 bases at J, with 26 bases between. Per germline, CDR1 MNHNS and CDR2 SASEGT. The CDR3 is made up of 15 amino acids. The CDR3 region is CASLSSPTILRGQYF. The CDR3 DNA follows: TGTGCCAGCCTTTCCTCCCCAACGATCCTCCGGGGGCAGTACTTC.

The sample holds a few counts of this clonotype. The V call is TRBV7-6, the J call TRBJ2-7; 9 nucleotides line up with TRBD2. CDR1 is SGHVS and CDR2 is FNYEAQ in the germline V gene. J lost 7 bases, V lost 5 bases, and 9 bases had no gene match. The CDR3 has 14 amino acids. DNA for the CDR3: TGTGCCAGCAGCCCGCGGGAGGGCCTGGGAGAGCAGTACTTC. Its protein is CASSPREGLGEQYF.